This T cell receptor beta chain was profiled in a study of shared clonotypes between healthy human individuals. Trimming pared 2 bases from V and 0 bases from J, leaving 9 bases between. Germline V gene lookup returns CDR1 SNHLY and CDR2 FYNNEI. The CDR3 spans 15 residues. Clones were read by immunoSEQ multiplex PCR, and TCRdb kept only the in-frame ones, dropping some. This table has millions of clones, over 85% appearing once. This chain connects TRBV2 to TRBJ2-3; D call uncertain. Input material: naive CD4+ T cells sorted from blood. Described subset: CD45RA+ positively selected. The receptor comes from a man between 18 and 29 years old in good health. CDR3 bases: TGTGCCAGCAGTGAAATACGCGGAAGCACAGATACGCAGTATTTT. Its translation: CASSEIRGSTDTQYF.